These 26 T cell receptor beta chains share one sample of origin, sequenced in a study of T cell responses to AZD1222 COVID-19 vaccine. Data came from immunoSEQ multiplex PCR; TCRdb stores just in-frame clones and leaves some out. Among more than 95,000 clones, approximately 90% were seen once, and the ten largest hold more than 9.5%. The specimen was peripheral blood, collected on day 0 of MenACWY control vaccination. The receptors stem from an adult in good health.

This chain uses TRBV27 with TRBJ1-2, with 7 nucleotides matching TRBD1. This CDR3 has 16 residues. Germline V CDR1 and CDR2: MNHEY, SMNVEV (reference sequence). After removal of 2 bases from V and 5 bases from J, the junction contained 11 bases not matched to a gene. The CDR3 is CASSLTRGGGGYGYTF. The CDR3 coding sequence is TGTGCCAGCAGTTTAACCCGTGGAGGGGGCGGGTATGGCTACACCTTC.

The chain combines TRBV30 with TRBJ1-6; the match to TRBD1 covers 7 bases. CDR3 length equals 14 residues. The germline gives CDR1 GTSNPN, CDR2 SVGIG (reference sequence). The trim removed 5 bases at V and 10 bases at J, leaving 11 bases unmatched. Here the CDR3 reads CAWVAGAGGSPLHF. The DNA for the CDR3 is TGTGCCTGGGTTGCTGGGGCAGGGGGATCACCCCTCCACTTT.

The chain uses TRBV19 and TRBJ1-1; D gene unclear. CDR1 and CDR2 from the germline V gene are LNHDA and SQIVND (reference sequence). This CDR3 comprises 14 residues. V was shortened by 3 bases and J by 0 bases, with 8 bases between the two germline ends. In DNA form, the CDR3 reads TGTGCCAGTAGTATGGCAGGACTGAACACTGAAGCTTTCTTT. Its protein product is CASSMAGLNTEAFF. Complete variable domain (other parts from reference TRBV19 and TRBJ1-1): DGGITQSPKYLFRKEGQNVTLSCEQNLNHDAMYWYRQDPGQGLRLIYYSQIVNDFQKGDIAEGYSVSREKKESFPLTVTSAQKNPTAFYLCASSMAGLNTEAFFGQGTRLTVV.

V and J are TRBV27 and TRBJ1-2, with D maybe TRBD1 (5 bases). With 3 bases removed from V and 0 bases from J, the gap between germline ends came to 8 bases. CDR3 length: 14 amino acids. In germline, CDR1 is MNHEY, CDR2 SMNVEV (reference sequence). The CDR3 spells CASSFQGSNYGYTF. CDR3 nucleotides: TGTGCCAGCAGTTTTCAGGGTTCTAACTATGGCTACACCTTC.

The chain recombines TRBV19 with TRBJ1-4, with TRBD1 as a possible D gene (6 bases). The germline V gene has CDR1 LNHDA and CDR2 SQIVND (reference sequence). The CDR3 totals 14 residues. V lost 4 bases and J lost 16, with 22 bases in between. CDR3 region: CASSTFGGEAGAFF. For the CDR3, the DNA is TGTGCCAGTAGTACCTTTGGAGGAGAAGCGGGGGCGTTTTTT.

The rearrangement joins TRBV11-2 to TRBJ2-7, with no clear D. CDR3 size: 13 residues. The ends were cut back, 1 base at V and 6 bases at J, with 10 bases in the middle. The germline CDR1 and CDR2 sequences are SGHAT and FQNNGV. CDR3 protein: CASSLGGRSEQYF. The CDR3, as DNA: TGTGCCAGCAGCTTAGGCGGAAGAAGCGAGCAGTACTTC.

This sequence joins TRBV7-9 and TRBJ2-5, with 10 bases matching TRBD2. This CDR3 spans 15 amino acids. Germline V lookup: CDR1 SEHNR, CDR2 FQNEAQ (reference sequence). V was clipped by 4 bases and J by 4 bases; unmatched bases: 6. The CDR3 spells CASSWWTSGTETQYF. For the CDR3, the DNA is TGTGCCAGCAGCTGGTGGACTAGCGGAACAGAGACCCAGTACTTC.

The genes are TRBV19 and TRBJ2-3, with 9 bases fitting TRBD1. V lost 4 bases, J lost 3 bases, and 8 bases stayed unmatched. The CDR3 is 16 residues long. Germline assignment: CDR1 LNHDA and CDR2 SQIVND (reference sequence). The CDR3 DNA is TGTGCCAGTAGTACCCCCGGACAGGGGAAGACAGATACGCAGTATTTT. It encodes CASSTPGQGKTDTQYF.

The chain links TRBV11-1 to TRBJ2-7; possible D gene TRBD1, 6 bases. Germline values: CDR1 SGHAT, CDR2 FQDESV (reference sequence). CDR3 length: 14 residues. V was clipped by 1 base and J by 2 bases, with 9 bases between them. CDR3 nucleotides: TGTGCCAGCAGCTTAGTAAGGACAGCCTACGAGCAGTACTTC. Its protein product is CASSLVRTAYEQYF.

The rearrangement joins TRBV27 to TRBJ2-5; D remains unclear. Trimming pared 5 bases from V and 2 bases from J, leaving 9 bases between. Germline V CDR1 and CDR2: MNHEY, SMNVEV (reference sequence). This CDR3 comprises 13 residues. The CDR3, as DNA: TGTGCCAGCAGTCTAATATTTCAAGAGACCCAGTACTTC. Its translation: CASSLIFQETQYF.

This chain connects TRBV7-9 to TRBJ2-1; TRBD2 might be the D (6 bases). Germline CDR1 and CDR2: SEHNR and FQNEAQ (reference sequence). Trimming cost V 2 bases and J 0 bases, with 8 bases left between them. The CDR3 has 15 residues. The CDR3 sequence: CASSLIGSSYNEQFF. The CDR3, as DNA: TGTGCCAGCAGCTTAATCGGGAGCTCCTACAATGAGCAGTTCTTC.

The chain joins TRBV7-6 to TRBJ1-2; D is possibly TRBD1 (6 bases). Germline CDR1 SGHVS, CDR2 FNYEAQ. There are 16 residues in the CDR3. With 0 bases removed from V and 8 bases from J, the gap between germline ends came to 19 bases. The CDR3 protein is CASSLAGDRFSFGYTF. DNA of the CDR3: TGTGCCAGCAGCTTAGCGGGAGACAGGTTTAGCTTCGGCTACACCTTC.

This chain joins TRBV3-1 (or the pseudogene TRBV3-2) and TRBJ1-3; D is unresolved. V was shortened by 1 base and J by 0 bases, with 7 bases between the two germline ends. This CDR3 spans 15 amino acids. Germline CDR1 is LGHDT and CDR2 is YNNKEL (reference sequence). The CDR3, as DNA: TGTGCCAGCAGCCAAGGAACAAACTCTGGAAACACCATATATTTT. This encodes CASSQGTNSGNTIYF.

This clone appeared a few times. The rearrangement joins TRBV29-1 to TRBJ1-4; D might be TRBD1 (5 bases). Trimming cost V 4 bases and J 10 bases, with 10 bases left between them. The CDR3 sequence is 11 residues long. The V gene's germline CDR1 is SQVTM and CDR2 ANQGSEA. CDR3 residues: CSVVQGGKLFF. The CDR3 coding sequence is TGCAGCGTTGTTCAGGGCGGAAAACTGTTTTTT.

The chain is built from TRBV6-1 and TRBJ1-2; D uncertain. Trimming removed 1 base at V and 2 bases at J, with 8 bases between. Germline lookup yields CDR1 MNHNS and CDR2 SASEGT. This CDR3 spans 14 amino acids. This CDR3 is CASSEVAANYGYTF. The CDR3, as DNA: TGTGCCAGCAGTGAAGTGGCTGCGAACTATGGCTACACCTTC.

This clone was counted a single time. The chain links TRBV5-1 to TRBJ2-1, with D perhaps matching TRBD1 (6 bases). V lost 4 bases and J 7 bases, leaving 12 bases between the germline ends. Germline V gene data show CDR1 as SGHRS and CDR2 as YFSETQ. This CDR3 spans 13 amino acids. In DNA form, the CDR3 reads TGCGCCAGCAGCCTGACAGGACTTAATGAGCAGTTCTTC. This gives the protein CASSLTGLNEQFF.

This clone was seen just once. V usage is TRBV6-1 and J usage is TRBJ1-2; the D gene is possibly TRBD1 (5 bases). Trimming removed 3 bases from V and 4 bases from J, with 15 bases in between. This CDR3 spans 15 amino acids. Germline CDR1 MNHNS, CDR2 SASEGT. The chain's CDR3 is CASSEYADSRYGYTF. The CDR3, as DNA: TGTGCCAGCAGTGAGTACGCCGACAGCCGCTATGGCTACACCTTC.

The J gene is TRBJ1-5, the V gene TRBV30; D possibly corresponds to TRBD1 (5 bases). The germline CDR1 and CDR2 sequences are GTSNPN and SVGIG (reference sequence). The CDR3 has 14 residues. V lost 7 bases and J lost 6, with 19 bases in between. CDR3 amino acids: CASSGTAESQPQHF. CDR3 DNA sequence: TGTGCCTCTTCCGGGACGGCCGAAAGTCAGCCCCAGCATTTT.

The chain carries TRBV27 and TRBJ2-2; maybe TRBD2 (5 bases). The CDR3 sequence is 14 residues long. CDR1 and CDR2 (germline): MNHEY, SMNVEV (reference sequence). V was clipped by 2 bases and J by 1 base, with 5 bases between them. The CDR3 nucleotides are TGTGCCAGCAGTTTAGAGGGGAACACCGGGGAGCTGTTTTTT. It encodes CASSLEGNTGELFF.

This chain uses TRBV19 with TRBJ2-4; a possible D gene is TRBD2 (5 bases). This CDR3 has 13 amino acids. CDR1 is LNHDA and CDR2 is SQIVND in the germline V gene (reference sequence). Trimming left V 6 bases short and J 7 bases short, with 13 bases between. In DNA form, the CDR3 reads TGTGCCAGTAGCCCGGACTGGGAGAACATTCAGTACTTC. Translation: CASSPDWENIQYF.

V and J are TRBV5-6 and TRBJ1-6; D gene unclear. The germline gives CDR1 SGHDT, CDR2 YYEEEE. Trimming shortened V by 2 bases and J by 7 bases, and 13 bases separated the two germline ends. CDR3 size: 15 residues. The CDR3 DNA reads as TGTGCCAGCAGCTTAGGTTGGGAAACCAATTCACCCCTCCACTTT. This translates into CASSLGWETNSPLHF. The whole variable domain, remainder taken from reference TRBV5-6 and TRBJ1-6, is DAGVTQSPTHLIKTRGQQVTLRCSPKSGHDTVSWYQQALGQGPQFIFQYYEEEERQRGNFPDRFSGHQFPNYSSELNVNALLLGDSALYLCASSLGWETNSPLHFGNGTRLTVT.

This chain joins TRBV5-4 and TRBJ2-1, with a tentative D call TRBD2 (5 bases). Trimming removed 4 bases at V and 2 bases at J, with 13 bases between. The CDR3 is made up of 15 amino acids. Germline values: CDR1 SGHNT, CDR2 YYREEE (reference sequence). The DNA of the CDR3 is TGTGCCAGCAGCCGAGAGGGATTTGCCTACAATGAGCAGTTCTTC. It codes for CASSREGFAYNEQFF.

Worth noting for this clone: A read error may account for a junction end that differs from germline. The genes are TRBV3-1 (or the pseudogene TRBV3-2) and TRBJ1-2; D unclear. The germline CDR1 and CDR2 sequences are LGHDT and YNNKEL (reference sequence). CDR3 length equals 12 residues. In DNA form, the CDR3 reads TGTGCCAGCAGCCAAGCCAAAAGCGGGCAGAGATTC. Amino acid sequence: CASSQAKSGQRF.

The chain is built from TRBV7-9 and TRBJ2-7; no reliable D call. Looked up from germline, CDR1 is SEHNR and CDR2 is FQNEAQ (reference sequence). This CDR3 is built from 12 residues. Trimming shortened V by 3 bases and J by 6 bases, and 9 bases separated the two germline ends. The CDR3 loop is CASSFGFSEQYF. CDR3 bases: TGTGCCAGCAGCTTTGGGTTTAGCGAGCAGTACTTC.

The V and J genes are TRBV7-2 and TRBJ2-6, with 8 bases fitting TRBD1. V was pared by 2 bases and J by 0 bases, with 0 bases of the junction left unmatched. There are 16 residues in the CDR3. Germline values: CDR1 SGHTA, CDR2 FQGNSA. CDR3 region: CASSLQGASGANVLTF. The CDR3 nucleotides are TGTGCCAGCAGCTTACAGGGGGCCTCTGGGGCCAACGTCCTGACTTTC. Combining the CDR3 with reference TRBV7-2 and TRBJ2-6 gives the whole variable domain GAGVSQSPSNKVTEKGKDVELRCDPISGHTALYWYRQSLGQGLEFLIYFQGNSAPDKSGLPSDRFSAERTGGSVSTLTIQRTQQEDSAVYLCASSLQGASGANVLTFGAGSRLTVL.

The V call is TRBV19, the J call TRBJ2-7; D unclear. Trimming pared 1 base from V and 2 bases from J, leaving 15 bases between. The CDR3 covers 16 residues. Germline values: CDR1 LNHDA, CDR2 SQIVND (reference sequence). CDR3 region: CASSIVAVNPPYEQYF. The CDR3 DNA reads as TGTGCCAGTAGTATAGTTGCGGTAAATCCACCCTACGAGCAGTACTTC.